This T cell receptor (beta chain) comes out of a study of T-cell reconstitution after alpha-beta-depleted transplantation in children. A library of TCRbeta sequences, prepared with unique molecular identifiers, was generated. TCRdb re-derived calls from the PCR reads in MiXCR, one entry per CDR3 protein. The table lists 280,000 or so distinct CDR3 sequences, 11% of them singletons. This CDR3 spans 13 amino acids. The germline V and J ends were trimmed by 3 bases and 2 bases, with 7 bases remaining between them. This clonotype has a count of ten or more. This TCR came from a male patient aged 2-15 years who had a stem cell transplant for chronic granulomatous disease, so the T cells may come from the graft donor. Source: peripheral blood, taken 180 days after TCRalphabeta/CD19-depleted stem cell transplant. The J gene is TRBJ2-5, the V gene TRBV12-3 or TRBV12-4, with D unresolved. CDR3 DNA sequence: TGTGCCAGCAGTTTTTCAGCACAAGAGACCCAGTACTTC. Residues: CASSFSAQETQYF.